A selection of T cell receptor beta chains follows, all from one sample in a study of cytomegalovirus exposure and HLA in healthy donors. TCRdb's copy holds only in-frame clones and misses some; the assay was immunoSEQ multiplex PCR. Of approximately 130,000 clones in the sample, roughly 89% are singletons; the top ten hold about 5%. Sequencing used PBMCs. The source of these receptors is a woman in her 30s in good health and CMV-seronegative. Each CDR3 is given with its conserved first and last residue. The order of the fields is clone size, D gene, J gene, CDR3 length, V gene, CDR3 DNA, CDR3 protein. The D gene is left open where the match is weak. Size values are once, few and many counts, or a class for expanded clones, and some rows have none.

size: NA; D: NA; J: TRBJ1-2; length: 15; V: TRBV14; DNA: TGTGCCAGCAGCCCCCGGACAACGTGGAGCTATGGCTACACCTTC; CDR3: CASSPRTTWSYGYTF
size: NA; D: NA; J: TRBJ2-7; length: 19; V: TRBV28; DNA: TGTGCCAGCAGTTCCCCGTGGACTGTGGGTAGTTCAATATACTACGAGCAGTACTTC; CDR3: CASSSPWTVGSSIYYEQYF
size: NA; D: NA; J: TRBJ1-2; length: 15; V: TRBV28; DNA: TGTGCCAGCAGTTTAAGGGGGGGCGTAGACTATGGCTACACCTTC; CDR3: CASSLRGGVDYGYTF
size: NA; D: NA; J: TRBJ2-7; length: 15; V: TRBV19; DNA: TGTGCCAGTAGTCGCGCCGGGTCGGGGATCTACGAGCAGTACTTC; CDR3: CASSRAGSGIYEQYF
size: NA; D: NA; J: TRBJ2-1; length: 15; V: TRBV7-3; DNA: TGTGCCAGCAGCCCTCTAGGAAGCTCCTACAATGAGCAGTTCTTC; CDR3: CASSPLGSSYNEQFF
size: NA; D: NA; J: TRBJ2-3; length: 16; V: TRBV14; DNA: TGTGCCAGCAGCCAAGATACTAGAAGTGACACAGATACGCAGTATTTT; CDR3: CASSQDTRSDTDTQYF
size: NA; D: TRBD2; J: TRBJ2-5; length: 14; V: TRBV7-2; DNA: TGTGCCAGCAGGCGAGCGGGAGGGAGCGAGACCCAGTACTTC; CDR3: CASRRAGGSETQYF
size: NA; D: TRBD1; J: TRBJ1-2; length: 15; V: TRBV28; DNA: TGTGCCAGCAGTTCCTCCGACAGGGGGCTTTGGGGCTACACCTTC; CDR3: CASSSSDRGLWGYTF
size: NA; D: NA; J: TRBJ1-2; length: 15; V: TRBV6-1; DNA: TGTGCCAGCAGTGAAGGGACAGCAGTTAACTATGGCTACACCTTC; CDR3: CASSEGTAVNYGYTF
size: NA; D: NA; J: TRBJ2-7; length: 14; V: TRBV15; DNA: TGTGCCACCAGCAGAGATCAGGGAAGGTACGAGCAGTACTTC; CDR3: CATSRDQGRYEQYF
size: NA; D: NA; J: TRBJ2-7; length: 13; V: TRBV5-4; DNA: TGTGCCAGCAGCTTGGGGCAGGGGACGGAGCAGTACTTC; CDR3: CASSLGQGTEQYF
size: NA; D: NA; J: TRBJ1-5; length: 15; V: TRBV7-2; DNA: TGTGCCAGCAGCTTAGCGGGGCGAGCCAATCAGCCCCAGCATTTT; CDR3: CASSLAGRANQPQHF
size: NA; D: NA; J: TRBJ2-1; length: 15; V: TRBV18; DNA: TGTGCCAGCTCACCCCCTCGGAGGGCGTACAATGAGCAGTTCTTC; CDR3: CASSPPRRAYNEQFF
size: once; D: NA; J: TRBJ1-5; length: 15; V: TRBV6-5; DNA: TGTGCCAGCAGTTACCGTTGGACAGCAAGTCAGCCCCAGCATTTT; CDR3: CASSYRWTASQPQHF
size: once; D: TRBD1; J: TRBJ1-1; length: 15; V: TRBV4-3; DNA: TGCGCCAGCAGCCCAGACAGGGGGTGGGACACTGAAGCTTTCTTT; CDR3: CASSPDRGWDTEAFF
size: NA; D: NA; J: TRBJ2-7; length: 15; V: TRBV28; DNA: TGTGCCAGCAGTTCAGGTGGGCAGGGTGTCCACGAGCAGTACTTC; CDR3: CASSSGGQGVHEQYF
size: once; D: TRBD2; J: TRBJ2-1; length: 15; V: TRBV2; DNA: TGTGCCAGCAGCCCCACTAGCGGGAGCCCCGCTGAGCAGTTCTTC; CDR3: CASSPTSGSPAEQFF
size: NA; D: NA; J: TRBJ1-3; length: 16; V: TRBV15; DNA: TGTGCCACCAGCAGAGAACGAAGGGGCGGTGGAAACACCATATATTTT; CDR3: CATSRERRGGGNTIYF
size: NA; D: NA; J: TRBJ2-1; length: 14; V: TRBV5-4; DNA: TGTGCCAGCAGCTTGGGACAGGCCTACAATGAGCAGTTCTTC; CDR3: CASSLGQAYNEQFF
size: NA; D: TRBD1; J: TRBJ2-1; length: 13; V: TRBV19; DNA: TGTGCCAGTAGTACGACAGGGGGCAATGAGCAGTTCTTC; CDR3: CASSTTGGNEQFF
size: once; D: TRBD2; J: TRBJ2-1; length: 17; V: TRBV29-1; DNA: TGCAGCGTTGAAGTTAGGCGGGCGGGAGGGCCGGGCAATGAGCAGTTCTTC; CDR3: CSVEVRRAGGPGNEQFF
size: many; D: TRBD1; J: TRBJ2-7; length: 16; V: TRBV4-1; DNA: TGCGCCAGCAGCCAAGTGAGCGGGACAGGGTTCTACGAGCAGTACTTC; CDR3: CASSQVSGTGFYEQYF
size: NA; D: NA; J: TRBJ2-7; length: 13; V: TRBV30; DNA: TGTGCCTGGAGTGTACGACAGTCCTACGAGCAGTACTTC; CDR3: CAWSVRQSYEQYF
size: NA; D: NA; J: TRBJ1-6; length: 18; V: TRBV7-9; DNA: TGTGCCAGCAGCCACCGGACCGACAGCCCAGGATATAATTCACCCCTCCACTTT; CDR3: CASSHRTDSPGYNSPLHF
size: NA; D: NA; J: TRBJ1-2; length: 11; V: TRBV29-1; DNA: TGCAGCGTTGATGGGGCGGATGGCTACACCTTC; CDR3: CSVDGADGYTF
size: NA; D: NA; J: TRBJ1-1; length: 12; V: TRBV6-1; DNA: TGTGCCAGCAGCGCCAATCACATTGAAGCTTTCTTT; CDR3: CASSANHIEAFF
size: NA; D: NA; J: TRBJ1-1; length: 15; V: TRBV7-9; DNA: TGTGCCAGCAGCGGGGGCGGGCAGCTGAACACTGAAGCTTTCTTT; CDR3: CASSGGGQLNTEAFF
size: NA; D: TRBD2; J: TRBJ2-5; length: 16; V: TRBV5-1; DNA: TGCGCCAGCAGCCCGAGCGGGGTACCGTCGGGAGAGACCCAGTACTTC; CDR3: CASSPSGVPSGETQYF
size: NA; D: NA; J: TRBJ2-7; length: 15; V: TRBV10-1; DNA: TGCGCCAGCAGTGAGACCGCGGGGAGCTCCTACGAGCAGTACTTC; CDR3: CASSETAGSSYEQYF
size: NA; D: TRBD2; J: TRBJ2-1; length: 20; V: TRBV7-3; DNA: TGTGCCAGCAGCTTACTCCCCGGAGCGGTTAGCGGGGGGGCCTACAATGAGCAGTTCTTC; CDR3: CASSLLPGAVSGGAYNEQFF
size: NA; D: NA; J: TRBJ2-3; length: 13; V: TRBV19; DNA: TGTGCCAGTAGTATTTTCAGTTCAGATACGCAGTATTTT; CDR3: CASSIFSSDTQYF
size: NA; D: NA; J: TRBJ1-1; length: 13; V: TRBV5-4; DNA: TGTGCCAGCAGCCAAGATTCCGGGGGGGTCGCTTTCTTT; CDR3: CASSQDSGGVAFF
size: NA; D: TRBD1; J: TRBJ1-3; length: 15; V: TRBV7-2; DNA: TGTGCCAGCAGCTCACAGGGGACCTCTGGAAACACCATATATTTT; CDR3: CASSSQGTSGNTIYF
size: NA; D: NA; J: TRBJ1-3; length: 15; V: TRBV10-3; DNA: TGTGCCATCACCCGAGCCCAGGGATCCGGAAACACCATATATTTT; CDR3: CAITRAQGSGNTIYF
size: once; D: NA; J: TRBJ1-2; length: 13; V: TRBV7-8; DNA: TGTGCCAGCAGCCAGGTAACACGGTCTGGCTACACCTTC; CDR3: CASSQVTRSGYTF
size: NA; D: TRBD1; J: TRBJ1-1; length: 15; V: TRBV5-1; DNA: TGCGCCAGCAGCTTGGCTACAGGGGATGACACTGAAGCTTTCTTT; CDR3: CASSLATGDDTEAFF
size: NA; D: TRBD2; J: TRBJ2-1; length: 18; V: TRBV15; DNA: TGTGCCACCAGCAGAGATCTTCTAGCGGGGGACTCCTACAATGAGCAGTTCTTC; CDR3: CATSRDLLAGDSYNEQFF
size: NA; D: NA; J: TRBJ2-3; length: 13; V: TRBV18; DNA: TGTGCCAGCTCACCCCCCGCCGGAGATACGCAGTATTTT; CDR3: CASSPPAGDTQYF
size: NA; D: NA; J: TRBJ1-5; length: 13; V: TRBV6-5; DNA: TGTGCCACCAGAAACAGTTACAATCAGCCCCAGCATTTT; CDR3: CATRNSYNQPQHF
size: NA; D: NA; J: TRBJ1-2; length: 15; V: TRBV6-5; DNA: TGTGCCAGCAGTTACACGGCCGGAGGGCGTGATGGCTACACCTTC; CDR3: CASSYTAGGRDGYTF
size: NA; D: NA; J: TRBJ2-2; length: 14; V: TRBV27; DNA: TGTGCCAGCAGTCTTGGCAGAAACACCGGGGAGCTGTTTTTT; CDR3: CASSLGRNTGELFF
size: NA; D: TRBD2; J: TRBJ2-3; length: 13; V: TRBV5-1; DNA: TGCGCCAGCAGCGGGGGGGGCACAGATACGCAGTATTTT; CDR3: CASSGGGTDTQYF
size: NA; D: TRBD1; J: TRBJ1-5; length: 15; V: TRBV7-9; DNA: TGTTCCAGCAGCCCAACAGGGGAAAGCAATCAGCCCCAGCATTTT; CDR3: CSSSPTGESNQPQHF
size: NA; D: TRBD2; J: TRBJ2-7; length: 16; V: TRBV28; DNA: TGTGCCAGCACCCTCCGGGGGGCGGGGGGGTCCTACGAGCAGTACTTC; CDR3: CASTLRGAGGSYEQYF
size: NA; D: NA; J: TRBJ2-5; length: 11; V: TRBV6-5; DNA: TGTGCCAGCAGTTACGGGACAAAGCAGTACTTC; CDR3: CASSYGTKQYF
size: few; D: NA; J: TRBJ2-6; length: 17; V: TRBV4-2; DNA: TGTGCCAGCAGCCAAGATTGGCAAAACTCTGGGGCCAACGTCCTGACTTTC; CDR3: CASSQDWQNSGANVLTF
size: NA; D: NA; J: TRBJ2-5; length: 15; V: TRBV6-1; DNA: TGTGCCAGCAGACTCGACAGCTCCTTTAGGGAGACCCAGTACTTC; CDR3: CASRLDSSFRETQYF
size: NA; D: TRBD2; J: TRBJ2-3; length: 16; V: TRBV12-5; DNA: TGTGCTAGTGGTTTGGGCCTAGCGGGGAGCACAGATACGCAGTATTTT; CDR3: CASGLGLAGSTDTQYF
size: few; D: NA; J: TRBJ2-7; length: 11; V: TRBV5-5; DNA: TGTGCCAGCAGCTTTTATTACGAGCAGTACTTC; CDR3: CASSFYYEQYF